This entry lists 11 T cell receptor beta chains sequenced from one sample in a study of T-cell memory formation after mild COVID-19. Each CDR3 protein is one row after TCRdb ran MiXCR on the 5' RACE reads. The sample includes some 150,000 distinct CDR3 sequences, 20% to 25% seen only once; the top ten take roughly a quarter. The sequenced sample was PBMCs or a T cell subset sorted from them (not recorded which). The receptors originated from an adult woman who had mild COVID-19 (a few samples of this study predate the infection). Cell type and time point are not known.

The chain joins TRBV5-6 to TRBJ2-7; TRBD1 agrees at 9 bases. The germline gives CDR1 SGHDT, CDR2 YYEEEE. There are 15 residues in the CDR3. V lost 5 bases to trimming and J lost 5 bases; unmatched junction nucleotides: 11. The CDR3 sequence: CASSLLQRTGDEQYF. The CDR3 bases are TGTGCCAGCAGTTTGTTACAACGGACAGGGGACGAGCAGTACTTC. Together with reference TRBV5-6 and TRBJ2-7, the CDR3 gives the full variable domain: DAGVTQSPTHLIKTRGQQVTLRCSPKSGHDTVSWYQQALGQGPQFIFQYYEEEERQRGNFPDRFSGHQFPNYSSELNVNALLLGDSALYLCASSLLQRTGDEQYFGPGTRLTVT.

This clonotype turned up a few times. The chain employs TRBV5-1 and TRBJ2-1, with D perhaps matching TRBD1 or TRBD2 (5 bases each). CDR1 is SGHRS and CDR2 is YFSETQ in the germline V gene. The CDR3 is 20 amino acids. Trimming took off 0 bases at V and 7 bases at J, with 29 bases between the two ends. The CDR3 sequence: CASSLALWGLRDQHPNEQFF. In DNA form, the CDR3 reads TGCGCCAGCAGCTTGGCTCTCTGGGGTCTCCGGGACCAGCACCCTAATGAGCAGTTCTTC.

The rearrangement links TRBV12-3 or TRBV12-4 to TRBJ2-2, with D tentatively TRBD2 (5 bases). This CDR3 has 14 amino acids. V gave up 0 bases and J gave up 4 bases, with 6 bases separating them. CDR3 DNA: TGTGCCAGCAGTTTAGCAGGGAGCACCGGGGAGCTGTTTTTT. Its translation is CASSLAGSTGELFF.

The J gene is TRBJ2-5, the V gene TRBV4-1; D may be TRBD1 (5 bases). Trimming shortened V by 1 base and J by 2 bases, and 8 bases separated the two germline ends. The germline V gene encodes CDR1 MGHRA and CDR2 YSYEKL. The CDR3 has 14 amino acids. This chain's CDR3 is CASSQVGLQETQYF. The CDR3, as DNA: TGCGCCAGCAGCCAAGTGGGGCTACAAGAGACCCAGTACTTC.

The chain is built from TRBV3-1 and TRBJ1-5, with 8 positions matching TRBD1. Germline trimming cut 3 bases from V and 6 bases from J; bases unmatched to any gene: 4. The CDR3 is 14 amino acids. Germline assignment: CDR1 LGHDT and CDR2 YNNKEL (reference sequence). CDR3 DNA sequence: TGTGCCAGCAGCCAGCAGACAGGGGTTCAGCCCCAGCATTTT. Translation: CASSQQTGVQPQHF.

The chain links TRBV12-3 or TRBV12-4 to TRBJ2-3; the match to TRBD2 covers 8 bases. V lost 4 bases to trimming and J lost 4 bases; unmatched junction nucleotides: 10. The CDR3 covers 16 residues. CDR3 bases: TGTGCCAGCAGTTCCCGGGGGGGCATGGCCCCAGATACGCAGTATTTT. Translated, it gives CASSSRGGMAPDTQYF.

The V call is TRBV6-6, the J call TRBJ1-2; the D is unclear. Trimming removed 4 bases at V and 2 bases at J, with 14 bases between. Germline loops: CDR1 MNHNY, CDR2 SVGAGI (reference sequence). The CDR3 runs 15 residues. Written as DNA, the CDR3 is TGTGCCAGCAGTTCCTCCCCCGCCGTGAACTATGGCTACACCTTC. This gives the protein CASSSSPAVNYGYTF.

Here the CDR3 DNA reads TGTGCCAGCTCCTTACAGGGGGCGTTGAGCGAGCAGTACTTC. Its translation is CASSLQGALSEQYF. The chain couples TRBV3-1 to TRBJ2-7; TRBD1 agrees at 9 bases. The CDR3 contains 14 residues. The V gene end was trimmed by 8 bases and the J gene end by 6 bases; junction bases not matched to a gene: 11. Germline CDR1 is LGHDT and CDR2 is YNNKEL (reference sequence).

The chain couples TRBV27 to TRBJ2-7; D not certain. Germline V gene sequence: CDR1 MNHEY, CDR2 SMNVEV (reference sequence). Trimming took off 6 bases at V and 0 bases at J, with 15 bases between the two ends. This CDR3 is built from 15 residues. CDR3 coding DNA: TGTGCCAGCAGCCCCATCCAGGACCGCTCCTACGAGCAGTACTTC. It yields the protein CASSPIQDRSYEQYF.

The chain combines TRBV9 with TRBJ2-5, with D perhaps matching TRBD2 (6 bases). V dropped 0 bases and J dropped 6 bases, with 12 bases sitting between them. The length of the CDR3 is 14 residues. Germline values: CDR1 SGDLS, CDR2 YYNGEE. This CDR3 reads CASSVGGGLQTQYF. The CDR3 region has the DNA TGTGCCAGCAGCGTAGGAGGAGGGCTGCAGACCCAGTACTTC.

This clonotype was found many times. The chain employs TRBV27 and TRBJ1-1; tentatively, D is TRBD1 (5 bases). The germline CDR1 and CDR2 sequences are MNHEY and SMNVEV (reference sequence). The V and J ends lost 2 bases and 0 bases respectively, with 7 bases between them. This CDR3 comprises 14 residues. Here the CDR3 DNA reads TGTGCCAGCAGTTTAGGGGGTATGAACACTGAAGCTTTCTTT. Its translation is CASSLGGMNTEAFF.